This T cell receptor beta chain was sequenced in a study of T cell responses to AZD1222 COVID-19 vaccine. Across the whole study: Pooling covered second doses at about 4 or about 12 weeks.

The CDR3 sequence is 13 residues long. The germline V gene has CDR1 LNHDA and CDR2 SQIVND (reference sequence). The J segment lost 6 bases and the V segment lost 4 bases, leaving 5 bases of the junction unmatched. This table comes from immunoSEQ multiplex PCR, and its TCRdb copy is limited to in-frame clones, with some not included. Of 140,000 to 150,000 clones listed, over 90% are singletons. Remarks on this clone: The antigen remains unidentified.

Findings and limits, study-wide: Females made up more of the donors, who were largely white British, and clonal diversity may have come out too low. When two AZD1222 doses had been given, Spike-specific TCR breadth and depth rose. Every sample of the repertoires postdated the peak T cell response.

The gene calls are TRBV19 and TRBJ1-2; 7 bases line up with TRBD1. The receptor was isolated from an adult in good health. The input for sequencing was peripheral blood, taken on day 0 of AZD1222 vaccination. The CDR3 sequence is CASSTGQPNGYTF. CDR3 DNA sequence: TGTGCCAGTAGTACGGGACAGCCGAATGGCTACACCTTC.